The present entry profiles one T cell receptor beta chain with its context. This entry comes from a study of blood T cell repertoires in COVID-19. For the study at large: The United States, Italy and Spain provided the acute and convalescent COVID-19 samples. In each case, the material was cDNA or gDNA derived from T cells, B-cell-depleted T cells, or PBMCs.

In the authors' methods: Estimation of nucleated cell counts relied on the amplification of reference gene primers. Libraries were prepared by immunoSEQ multiplex PCR; TCRdb keeps only in-frame clonotypes and omits some of them. V and J calls and clone size follow that table, whereas D and trimming were derived from the DNA. This sample has 390,000 or so clones, with 70% to 90% found just once. Seattle researchers signed up patients amid active infection and tracked them longitudinally. V was pared by 7 bases and J by 2 bases, with 14 bases of the junction left unmatched. The length of the CDR3 is 19 residues. Per germline, CDR1 SQVTM and CDR2 ANQGSEA.

This chain joins TRBV29-1 and TRBJ2-1; 16 nucleotides align to TRBD2. Material for sequencing was peripheral blood. This TCR came from a woman in her twenties or thirties with COVID-19, enrolled during active disease. The CDR3 is CSARTGRGLAGGTYNEQFF. The CDR3 nucleotides are TGCAGCGCCCGGACAGGCCGGGGACTAGCGGGAGGGACCTACAATGAGCAGTTCTTC.